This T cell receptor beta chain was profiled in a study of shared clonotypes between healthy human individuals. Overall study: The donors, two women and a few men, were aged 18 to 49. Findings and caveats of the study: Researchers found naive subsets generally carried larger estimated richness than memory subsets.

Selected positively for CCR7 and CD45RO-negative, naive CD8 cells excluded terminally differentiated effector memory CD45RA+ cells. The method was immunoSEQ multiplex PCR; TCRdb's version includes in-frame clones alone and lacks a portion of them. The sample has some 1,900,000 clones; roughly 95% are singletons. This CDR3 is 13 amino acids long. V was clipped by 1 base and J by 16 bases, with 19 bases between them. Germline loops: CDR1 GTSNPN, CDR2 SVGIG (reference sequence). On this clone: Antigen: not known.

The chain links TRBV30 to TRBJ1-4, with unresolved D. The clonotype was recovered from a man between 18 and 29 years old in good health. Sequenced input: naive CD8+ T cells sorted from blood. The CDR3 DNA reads TGTGCCTGGAGTGGGGTAGAACCGCAAGGGTGGTTTTTT. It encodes CAWSGVEPQGWFF.